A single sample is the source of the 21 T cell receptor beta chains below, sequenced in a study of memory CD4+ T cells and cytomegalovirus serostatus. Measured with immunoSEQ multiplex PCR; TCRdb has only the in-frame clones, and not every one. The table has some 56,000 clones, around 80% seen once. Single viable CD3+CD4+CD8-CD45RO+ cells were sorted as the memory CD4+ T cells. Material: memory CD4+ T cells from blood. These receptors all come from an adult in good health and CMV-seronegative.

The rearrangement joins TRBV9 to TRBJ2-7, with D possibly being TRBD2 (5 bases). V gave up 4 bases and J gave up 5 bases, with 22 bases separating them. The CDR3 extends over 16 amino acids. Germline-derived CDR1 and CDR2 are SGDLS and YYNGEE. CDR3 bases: TGTGCCAGCAGCCCACCGGACCGCCGAGGGTCCGACGAGCAGTACTTC. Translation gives CASSPPDRRGSDEQYF.

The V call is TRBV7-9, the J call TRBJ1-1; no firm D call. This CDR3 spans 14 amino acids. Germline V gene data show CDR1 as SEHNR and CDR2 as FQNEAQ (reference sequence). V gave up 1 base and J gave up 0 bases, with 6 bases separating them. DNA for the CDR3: TGTGCCAGCAGCTTAGGTACGCTGAACACTGAAGCTTTCTTT. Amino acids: CASSLGTLNTEAFF. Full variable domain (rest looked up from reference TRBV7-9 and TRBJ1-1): DTGVSQNPRHKITKRGQNVTFRCDPISEHNRLYWYRQTLGQGPEFLTYFQNEAQLEKSRLLSDRFSAERPKGSFSTLEIQRTEQGDSAMYLCASSLGTLNTEAFFGQGTRLTVV.

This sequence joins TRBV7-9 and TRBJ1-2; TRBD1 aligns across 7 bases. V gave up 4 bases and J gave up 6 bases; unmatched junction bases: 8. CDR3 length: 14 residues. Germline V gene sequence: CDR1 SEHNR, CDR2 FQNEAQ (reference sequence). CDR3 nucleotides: TGTGCCAGCAGCTCGGACAGGCGGTGGGATGGCTACACCTTC. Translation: CASSSDRRWDGYTF.

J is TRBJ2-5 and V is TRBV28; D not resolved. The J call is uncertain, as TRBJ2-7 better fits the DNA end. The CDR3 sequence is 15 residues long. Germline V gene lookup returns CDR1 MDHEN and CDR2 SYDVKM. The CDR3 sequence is CASSPPRVLSYEQYF. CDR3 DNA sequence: TGTGCCAGCAGCCCGCCACGGGTGTTATCCTACGAGCAGTACTTC.

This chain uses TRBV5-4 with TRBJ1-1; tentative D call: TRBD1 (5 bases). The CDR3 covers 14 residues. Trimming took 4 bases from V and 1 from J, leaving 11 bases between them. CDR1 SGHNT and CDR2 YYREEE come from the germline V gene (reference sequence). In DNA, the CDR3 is TGTGCCAGCAGCCTGGGACGACCGAACACTGAAGCTTTCTTT. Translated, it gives CASSLGRPNTEAFF.

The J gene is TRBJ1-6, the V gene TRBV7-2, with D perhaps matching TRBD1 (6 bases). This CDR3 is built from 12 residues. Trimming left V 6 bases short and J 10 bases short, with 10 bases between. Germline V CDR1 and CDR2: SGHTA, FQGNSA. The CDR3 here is CASRGGRSPLHF. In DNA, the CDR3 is TGTGCCAGCAGAGGGGGGAGGTCACCCCTCCACTTT. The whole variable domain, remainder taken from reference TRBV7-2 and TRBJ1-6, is GAGVSQSPSNKVTEKGKDVELRCDPISGHTALYWYRQSLGQGLEFLIYFQGNSAPDKSGLPSDRFSAERTGGSVSTLTIQRTQQEDSAVYLCASRGGRSPLHFGNGTRLTVT.

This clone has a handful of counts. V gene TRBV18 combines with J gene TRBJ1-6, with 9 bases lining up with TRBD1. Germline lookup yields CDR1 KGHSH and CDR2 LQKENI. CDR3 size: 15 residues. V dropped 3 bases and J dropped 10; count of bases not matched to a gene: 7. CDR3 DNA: TGTGCCAGCTCACCCTACAGGGGGCTCGGATCACCCCTCCACTTT. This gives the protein CASSPYRGLGSPLHF.

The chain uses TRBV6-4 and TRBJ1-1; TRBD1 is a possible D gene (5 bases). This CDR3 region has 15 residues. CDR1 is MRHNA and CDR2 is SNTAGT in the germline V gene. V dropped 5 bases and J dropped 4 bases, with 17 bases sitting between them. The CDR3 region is CASSQGIGAGTEAFF. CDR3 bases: TGTGCCAGCAGTCAAGGAATAGGGGCAGGCACTGAAGCTTTCTTT.

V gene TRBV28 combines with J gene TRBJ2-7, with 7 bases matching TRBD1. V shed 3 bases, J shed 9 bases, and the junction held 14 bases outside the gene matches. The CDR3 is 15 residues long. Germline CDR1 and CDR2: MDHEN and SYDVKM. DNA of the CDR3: TGTGCCAGCAGTTTCAGCGACAGGGAAGGCCAGGGGCAGTACTTC. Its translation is CASSFSDREGQGQYF.

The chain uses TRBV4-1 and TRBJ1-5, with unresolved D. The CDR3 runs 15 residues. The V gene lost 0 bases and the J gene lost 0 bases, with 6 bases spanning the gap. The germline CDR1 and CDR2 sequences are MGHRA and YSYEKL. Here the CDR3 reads CASSQDWISNQPQHF. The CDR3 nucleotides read TGCGCCAGCAGCCAAGACTGGATTAGCAATCAGCCCCAGCATTTT.

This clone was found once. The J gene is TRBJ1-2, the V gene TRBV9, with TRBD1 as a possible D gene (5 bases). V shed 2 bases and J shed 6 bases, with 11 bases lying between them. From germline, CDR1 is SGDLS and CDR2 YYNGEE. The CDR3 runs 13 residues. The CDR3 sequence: CASSVRGGDGYTF. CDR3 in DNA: TGTGCCAGCAGCGTCCGGGGAGGGGATGGCTACACCTTC.

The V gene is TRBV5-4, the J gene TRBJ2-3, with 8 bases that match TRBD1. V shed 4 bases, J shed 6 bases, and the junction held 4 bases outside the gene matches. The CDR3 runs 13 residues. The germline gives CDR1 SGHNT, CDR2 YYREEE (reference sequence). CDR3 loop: CASSGRGRDTQYF. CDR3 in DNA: TGTGCCAGCAGCGGCAGGGGGCGGGATACGCAGTATTTT.

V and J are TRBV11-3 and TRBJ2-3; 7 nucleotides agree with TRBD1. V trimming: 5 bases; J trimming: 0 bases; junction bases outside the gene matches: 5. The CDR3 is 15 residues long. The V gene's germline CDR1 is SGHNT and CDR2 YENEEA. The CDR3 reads CASSAQGKSTDTQYF. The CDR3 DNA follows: TGTGCCAGCAGCGCACAGGGGAAAAGCACAGATACGCAGTATTTT.

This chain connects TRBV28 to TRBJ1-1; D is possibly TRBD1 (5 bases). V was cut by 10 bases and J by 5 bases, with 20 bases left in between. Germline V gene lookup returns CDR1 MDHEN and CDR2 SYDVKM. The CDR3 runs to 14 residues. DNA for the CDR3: TGTGCCACCCAGGTTTACGGGGGGGAGACTGAAGCTTTCTTT. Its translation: CATQVYGGETEAFF.

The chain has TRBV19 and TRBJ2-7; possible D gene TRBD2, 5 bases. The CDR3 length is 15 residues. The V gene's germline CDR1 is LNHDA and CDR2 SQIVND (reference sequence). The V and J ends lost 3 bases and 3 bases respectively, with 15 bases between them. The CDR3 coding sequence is TGTGCCAGTAGTATTGCCCCCAGACGGGGCTACGAGCAGTACTTC. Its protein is CASSIAPRRGYEQYF.

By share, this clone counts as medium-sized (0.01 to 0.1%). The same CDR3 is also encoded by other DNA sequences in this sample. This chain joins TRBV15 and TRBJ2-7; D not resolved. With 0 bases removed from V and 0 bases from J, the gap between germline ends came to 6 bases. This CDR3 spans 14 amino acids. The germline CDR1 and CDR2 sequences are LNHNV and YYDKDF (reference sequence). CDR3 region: CATSRDVGSYEQYF. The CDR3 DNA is TGTGCCACCAGCAGAGATGTCGGCTCCTACGAGCAGTACTTC.

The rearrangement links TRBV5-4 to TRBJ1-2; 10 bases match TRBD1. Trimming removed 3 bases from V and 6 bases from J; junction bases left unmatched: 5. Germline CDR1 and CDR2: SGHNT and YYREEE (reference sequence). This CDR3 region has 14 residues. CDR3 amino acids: CASSYGQGGNGYTF. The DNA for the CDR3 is TGTGCCAGCAGCTACGGACAGGGGGGGAATGGCTACACCTTC.

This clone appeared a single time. The CDR3 bases are TGTGCCAGCAGCTTAGCGCGTGAGAGGCCCCAGCATTTT. Amino acids: CASSLARERPQHF. The chain joins TRBV11-3 to TRBJ1-5; the D is unclear. Germline V gives CDR1 SGHNT, CDR2 YENEEA. This CDR3 contains 13 residues. The V gene lost 1 base and the J gene lost 9 bases, with 10 bases spanning the gap.

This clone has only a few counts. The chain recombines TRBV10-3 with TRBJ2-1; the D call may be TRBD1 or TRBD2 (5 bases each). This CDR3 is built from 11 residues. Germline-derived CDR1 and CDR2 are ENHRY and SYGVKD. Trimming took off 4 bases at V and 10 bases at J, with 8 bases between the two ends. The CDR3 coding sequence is TGTGCCATCAGTGGGGGGTTGGAGCAGTTCTTC. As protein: CAISGGLEQFF.

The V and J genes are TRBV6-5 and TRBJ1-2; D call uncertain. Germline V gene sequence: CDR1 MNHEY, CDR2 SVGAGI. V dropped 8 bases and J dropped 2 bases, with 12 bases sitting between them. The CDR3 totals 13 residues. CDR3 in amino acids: CASLGGTNYGYTF. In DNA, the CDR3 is TGTGCCAGCCTGGGAGGAACCAACTATGGCTACACCTTC.

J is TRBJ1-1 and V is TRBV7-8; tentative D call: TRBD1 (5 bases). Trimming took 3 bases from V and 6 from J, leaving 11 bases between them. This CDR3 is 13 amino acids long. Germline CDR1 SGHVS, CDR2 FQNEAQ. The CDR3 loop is CASSLTQVSEAFF. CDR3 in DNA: TGTGCCAGCAGCTTGACACAGGTTTCTGAAGCTTTCTTT.